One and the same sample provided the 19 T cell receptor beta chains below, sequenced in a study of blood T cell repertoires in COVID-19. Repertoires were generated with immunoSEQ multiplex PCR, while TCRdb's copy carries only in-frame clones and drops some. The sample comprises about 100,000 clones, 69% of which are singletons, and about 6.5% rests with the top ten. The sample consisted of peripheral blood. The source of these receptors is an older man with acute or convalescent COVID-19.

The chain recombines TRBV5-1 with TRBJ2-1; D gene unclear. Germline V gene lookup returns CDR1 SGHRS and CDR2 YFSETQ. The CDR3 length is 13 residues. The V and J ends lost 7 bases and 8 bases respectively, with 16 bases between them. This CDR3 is CASSAQVGDEQFF. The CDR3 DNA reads TGCGCCAGCTCGGCCCAGGTGGGTGATGAGCAGTTCTTC.

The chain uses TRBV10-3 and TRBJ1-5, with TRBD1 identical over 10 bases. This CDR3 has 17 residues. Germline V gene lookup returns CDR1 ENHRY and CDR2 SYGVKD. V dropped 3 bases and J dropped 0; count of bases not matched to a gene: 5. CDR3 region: CAISEDRGLGSNQPQHF. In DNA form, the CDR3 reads TGTGCCATCAGTGAAGACAGGGGGCTCGGTAGCAATCAGCCCCAGCATTTT.

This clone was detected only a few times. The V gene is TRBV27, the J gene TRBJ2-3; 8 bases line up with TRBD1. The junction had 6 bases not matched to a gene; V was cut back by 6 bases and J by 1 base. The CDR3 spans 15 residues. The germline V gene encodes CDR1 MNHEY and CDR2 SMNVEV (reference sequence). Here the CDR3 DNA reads TGTGCCAGCAGACCCCGACAGGGGCGCACAGATACGCAGTATTTT. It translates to CASRPRQGRTDTQYF.

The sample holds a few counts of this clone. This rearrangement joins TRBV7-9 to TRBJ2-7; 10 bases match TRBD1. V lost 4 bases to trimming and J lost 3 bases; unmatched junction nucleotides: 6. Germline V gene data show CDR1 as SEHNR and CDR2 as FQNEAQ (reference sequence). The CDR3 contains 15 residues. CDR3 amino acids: CASSSDRGPDYEQYF. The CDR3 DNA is TGTGCCAGCAGCTCCGACAGGGGGCCGGACTACGAGCAGTACTTC.

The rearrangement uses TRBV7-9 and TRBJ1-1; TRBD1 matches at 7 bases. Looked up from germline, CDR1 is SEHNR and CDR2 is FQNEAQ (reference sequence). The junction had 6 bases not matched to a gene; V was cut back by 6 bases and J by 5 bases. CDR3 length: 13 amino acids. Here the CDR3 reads CASSSNRGTEAFF. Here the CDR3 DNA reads TGTGCCAGCAGTTCAAACAGGGGAACTGAAGCTTTCTTT.

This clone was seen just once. DNA for the CDR3: TGTGCCAGCAGCTCCCGTCGTGAGGCAGATACGCAGTATTTT. Its protein product is CASSSRREADTQYF. The genes are TRBV7-9 and TRBJ2-3; D ambiguous. The V and J ends lost 4 bases and 4 bases respectively, with 12 bases between them. The germline V gene has CDR1 SEHNR and CDR2 FQNEAQ (reference sequence). This CDR3 is built from 14 residues.

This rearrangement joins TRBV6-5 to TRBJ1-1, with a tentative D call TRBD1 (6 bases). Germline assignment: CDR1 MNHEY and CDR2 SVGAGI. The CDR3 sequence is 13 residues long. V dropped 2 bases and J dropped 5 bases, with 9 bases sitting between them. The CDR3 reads CASSYRGGTEAFF. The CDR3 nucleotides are TGTGCCAGCAGTTACAGGGGGGGTACTGAAGCTTTCTTT.

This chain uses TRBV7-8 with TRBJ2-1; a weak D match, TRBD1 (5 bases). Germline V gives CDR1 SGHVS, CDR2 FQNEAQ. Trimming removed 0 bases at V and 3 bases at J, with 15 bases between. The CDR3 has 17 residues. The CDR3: CASSLAQGLTHYNEQFF. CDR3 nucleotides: TGTGCCAGCAGCTTAGCTCAGGGTCTCACCCACTACAATGAGCAGTTCTTC.

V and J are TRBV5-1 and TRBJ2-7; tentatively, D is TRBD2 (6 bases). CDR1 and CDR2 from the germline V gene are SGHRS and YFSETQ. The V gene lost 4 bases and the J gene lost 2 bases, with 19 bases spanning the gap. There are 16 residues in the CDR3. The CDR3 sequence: CASSPRGGAATYEQYF. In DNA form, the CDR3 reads TGCGCCAGCAGCCCGCGGGGTGGGGCTGCTACCTACGAGCAGTACTTC.

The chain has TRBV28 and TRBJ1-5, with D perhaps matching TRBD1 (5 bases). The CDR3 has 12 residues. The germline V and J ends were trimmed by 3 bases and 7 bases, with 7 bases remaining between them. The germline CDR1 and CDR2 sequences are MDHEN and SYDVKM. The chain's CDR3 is CASSLEGQPQHF. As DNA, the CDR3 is TGTGCCAGCAGTTTGGAGGGGCAGCCCCAGCATTTT.

The CDR3: CASSWTSAYEQYF. The CDR3 region has the DNA TGCGCCAGCAGCTGGACTAGCGCCTACGAGCAGTACTTC. The chain carries TRBV5-1 and TRBJ2-7, with 9 bases aligning to TRBD2. The length of the CDR3 is 13 residues. CDR1 SGHRS and CDR2 YFSETQ come from the germline V gene. V was clipped by 3 bases and J by 2 bases; unmatched bases: 0.

This chain's CDR3 is CASSSLIGRSYGYTF. CDR3 sequence (DNA): TGTGCCAGTTCCTCTTTGATAGGGAGGAGCTATGGCTACACCTTC. V and J are TRBV19 and TRBJ1-2; D is uncertain. The CDR3 extends over 15 amino acids. Germline V gene sequence: CDR1 LNHDA, CDR2 SQIVND (reference sequence). Deletions cut 8 bases from V and 4 bases from J, with 20 bases between.

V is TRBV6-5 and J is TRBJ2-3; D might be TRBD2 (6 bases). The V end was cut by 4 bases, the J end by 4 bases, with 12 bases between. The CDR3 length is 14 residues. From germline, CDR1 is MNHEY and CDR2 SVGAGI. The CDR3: CASSFASVPDTQYF. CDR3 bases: TGTGCCAGCAGTTTTGCTAGCGTCCCAGATACGCAGTATTTT.

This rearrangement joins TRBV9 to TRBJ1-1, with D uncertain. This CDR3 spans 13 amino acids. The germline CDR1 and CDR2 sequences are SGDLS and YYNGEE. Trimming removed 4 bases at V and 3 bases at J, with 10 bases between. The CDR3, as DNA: TGTGCCAGCAGCTTTACAGCGGACACTGAAGCTTTCTTT. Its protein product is CASSFTADTEAFF.

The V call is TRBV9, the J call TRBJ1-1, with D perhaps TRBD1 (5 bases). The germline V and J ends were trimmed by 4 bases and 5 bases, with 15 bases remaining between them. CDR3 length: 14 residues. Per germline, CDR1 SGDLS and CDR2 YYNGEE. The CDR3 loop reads CASSLHPGGTEAFF. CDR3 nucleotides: TGTGCCAGCAGCTTACACCCGGGGGGGACTGAAGCTTTCTTT.

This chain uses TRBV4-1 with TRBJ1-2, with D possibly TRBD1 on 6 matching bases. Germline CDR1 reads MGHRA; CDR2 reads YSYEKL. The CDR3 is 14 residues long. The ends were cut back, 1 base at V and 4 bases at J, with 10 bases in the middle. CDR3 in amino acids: CASSQAPQGYGYTF. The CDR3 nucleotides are TGCGCCAGCAGCCAAGCCCCACAGGGCTATGGCTACACCTTC.

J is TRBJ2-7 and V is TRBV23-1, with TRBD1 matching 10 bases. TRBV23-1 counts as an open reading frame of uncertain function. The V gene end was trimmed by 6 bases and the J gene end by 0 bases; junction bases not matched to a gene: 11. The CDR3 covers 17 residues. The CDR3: CASRFNPGQGYSYEQYF. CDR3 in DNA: TGCGCCAGCAGATTTAATCCGGGACAGGGGTACTCCTACGAGCAGTACTTC.

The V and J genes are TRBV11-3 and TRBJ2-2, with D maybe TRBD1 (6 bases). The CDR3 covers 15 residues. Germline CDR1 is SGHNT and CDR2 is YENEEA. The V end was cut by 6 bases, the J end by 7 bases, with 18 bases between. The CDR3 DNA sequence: TGTGCCAGCAGTAAAACCGGGACACGAAGCGGGGAGCTGTTTTTT. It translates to CASSKTGTRSGELFF.

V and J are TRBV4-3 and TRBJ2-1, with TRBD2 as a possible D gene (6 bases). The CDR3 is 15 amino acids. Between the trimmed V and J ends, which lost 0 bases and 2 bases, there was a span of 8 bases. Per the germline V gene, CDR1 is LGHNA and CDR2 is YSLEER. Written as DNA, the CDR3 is TGCGCCAGCAGCCAAGAGGGACTCGCCTACAATGAGCAGTTCTTC. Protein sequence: CASSQEGLAYNEQFF.